This is a list of T cell receptor beta chains from one sample in a study of blood T cell repertoires in COVID-19. Measured with immunoSEQ multiplex PCR; TCRdb has only the in-frame clones, and not every one. The sample lists fewer than 200,000 clones; approximately 88% were seen once. The sequenced sample was peripheral blood. The source is a woman aged 80 or over with active or convalescent COVID-19. Both conserved end residues are part of each CDR3. A D gene is named only where the DNA matches it firmly.

d_call	v_call	j_call	cdr3_aa	cdr3_nt
NA	TRBV25-1	TRBJ1-5	CASSAGFRNQPQHF	TGTGCCAGCAGTGCAGGGTTTCGCAATCAGCCCCAGCATTTT
TRBD1	TRBV27	TRBJ1-1	CASRGQGFNTEAFF	TGTGCCAGCAGGGGACAGGGGTTTAACACTGAAGCTTTCTTT
TRBD2	TRBV19	TRBJ2-1	CASSLGIAGGLGEQFF	TGTGCCAGTAGCCTCGGGATAGCGGGGGGGCTGGGTGAGCAGTTCTTC
TRBD1	TRBV28	TRBJ1-2	CASSPPGTGNYGYTF	TGTGCCAGCAGTCCCCCCGGGACAGGGAACTATGGCTACACCTTC
TRBD2	TRBV10-3	TRBJ2-7	CATVGGVYEQYF	TGTGCCACGGTGGGGGGGGTCTACGAGCAGTACTTC
NA	TRBV6-2/TRBV6-3	TRBJ2-3	CASSYRVDTQYF	TGTGCCAGCAGTTACCGTGTGGATACGCAGTATTTT
NA	TRBV27	TRBJ1-4	CASSKPGIAEKLFF	TGTGCCAGCAGTAAACCGGGAATCGCAGAAAAACTGTTTTTT
TRBD2	TRBV6-6	TRBJ2-3	CASSPRLAGGITDTQYF	TGTGCCAGCAGTCCTAGACTAGCGGGGGGTATCACAGATACGCAGTATTTT
NA	TRBV21-1	TRBJ1-2	CASSKLRTGGLGCGYTF	TGTGCCAGCAGCAAACTTAGGACAGGGGGCCTTGGTTGTGGCTACACCTTC
NA	TRBV27	TRBJ1-4	CASSRSGSNNEKLFF	TGTGCCAGCAGTCGATCCGGGAGCAATAATGAAAAACTGTTTTTT
NA	TRBV7-2	TRBJ2-3	CASSPSGAAADTQYF	TGTGCCAGCAGCCCCAGTGGGGCTGCGGCAGATACGCAGTATTTT
TRBD1	TRBV6-5	TRBJ1-2	CASRGQGGFYGYTF	TGTGCCAGCAGGGGACAGGGGGGGTTCTATGGCTACACCTTC